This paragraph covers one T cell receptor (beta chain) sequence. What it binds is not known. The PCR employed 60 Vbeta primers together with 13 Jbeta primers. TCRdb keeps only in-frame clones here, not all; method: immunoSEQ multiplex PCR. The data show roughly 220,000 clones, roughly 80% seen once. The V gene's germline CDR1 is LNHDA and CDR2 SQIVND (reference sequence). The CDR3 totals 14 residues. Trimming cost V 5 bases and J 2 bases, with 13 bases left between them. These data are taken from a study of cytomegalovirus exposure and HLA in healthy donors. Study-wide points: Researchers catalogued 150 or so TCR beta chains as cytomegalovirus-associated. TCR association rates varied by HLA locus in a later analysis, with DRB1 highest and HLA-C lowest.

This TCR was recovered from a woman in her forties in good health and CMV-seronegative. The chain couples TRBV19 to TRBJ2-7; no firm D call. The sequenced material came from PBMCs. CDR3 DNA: TGTGCCAGTAGTTTACGACTGGCCCCCTACGAGCAGTACTTC. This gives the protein CASSLRLAPYEQYF.